Listed below are T cell receptor beta chains from one sample, sequenced in a study of radiation and T cells in renal cell carcinoma. Profiling relied on immunoSEQ multiplex PCR, and the TCRdb table lists in-frame clones only, not all of them. Altogether about 83,000 clones are present, less than 90% being singletons, with the ten largest covering approximately 2.3%. The sample here was blood, taken from a patient whose treatment included radiotherapy and nephrectomy. These TCRs come from a woman in her fifties or sixties with renal cell carcinoma. Each CDR3 is given without its conserved first and last residue.

>TRBJ1-1|TRBV2|11
ASSLGQNTEAF
>TRBJ1-1|TRBV6-5|11
ASLGQGNTEAF
>TRBJ1-1|TRBV28|9
ASIEGTEAF
>TRBJ2-7|TRBV6-6|12
ASSHQAKWYEQY
>TRBJ1-5|TRBV7-9|13
ASSAKTQGDQPQH
>TRBJ1-1|TRBV9|16
ASSVAGTPGVGNTEAF
>TRBJ1-2|TRBV12-5|13
ANSHRDTLNYGYT
>TRBJ2-3|TRBV9|13
ASSARGPLADTQY
>TRBJ2-7|TRBV6-1|9
ASSSGHEQY
>TRBJ2-5|TRBV2|14
ASSQGTGVLVETQY
>TRBJ1-2|TRBV5-4|13
ASSLADRSNYGYT
>TRBJ2-2|TRBV11-2|12
ASSLDITGGELF
>TRBJ2-2|TRBV7-3|12
ASSLGHAGGELF
>TRBJ1-2|TRBV19|9
ASSMGQSYT
>TRBJ1-2|TRBV4-1|13
ASSQGRGQGYGYT
>TRBJ2-4|TRBV5-6|12
ASSAGGAKNIQY
>TRBJ1-5|TRBV28|13
ASSFVSPRVQPQH
>TRBJ1-3|TRBV6-1|13
ASSTRQGVGNTIY
>TRBJ1-3|TRBV5-4|14
ASSQDLGATGNTIY
>TRBJ2-2|TRBV4-1|15
ASSQGARTGNTGELF
>TRBJ1-2|TRBV5-1|13
ASSLEGRGDYGYT
>TRBJ1-1|TRBV2|10
ASSERFVEAF
>TRBJ2-4|TRBV6-1|13
ASSEFRRAKNIQY
>TRBJ1-2|TRBV12-5|16
ASGFPISPRDSNYGYT
>TRBJ2-3|TRBV19|13
ASSSRGRSTDTQY
>TRBJ1-5|TRBV29-1|11
SAGQGGNQPQH
>TRBJ2-1|TRBV29-1|9
SVDPTLTGV
>TRBJ1-2|TRBV11-2|13
ASSLDPAPYYGYT
>TRBJ1-1|TRBV10-3|9
AIRENTEAF
>TRBJ2-7|TRBV12-1|18
ASSFFVGLAGGLPTYEQY
>TRBJ1-1|TRBV28|11
ASRLDSFTEAF
>TRBJ2-3|TRBV6-6|11
ASREFPTDTQY
>TRBJ2-3|TRBV5-6|12
ASSRTSGTDTQY
>TRBJ2-2|TRBV5-6|13
ASSWRVLRTGELF
>TRBJ2-7|TRBV28|11
ASSPLTGYEQY
>TRBJ1-2|TRBV6-1|10
ASSEVGYGYT
>TRBJ2-7|TRBV2|13
ASNPRTSGAYEQY
>TRBJ1-4|TRBV6-5|10
ASSRDGEKLF
>TRBJ2-1|TRBV18|19
ASSPRPGLAGGDSSYNEQF
>TRBJ1-1|TRBV28|13
ASSFRGAGNTEAF
>TRBJ1-1|TRBV7-2|13
ASSPWTGGSTEAF
>TRBJ1-5|TRBV19|13
ASSSGTGAGQPQH
>TRBJ2-7|TRBV4-3|11
ASSQELAREQY
>TRBJ1-1|TRBV4-1|12
ASSRDRLNTEAF
>TRBJ2-3|TRBV7-9|13
ASSLGGYSTDTQY
>TRBJ2-5|TRBV11-2|13
ASSWGDRAQETQY
>TRBJ2-1|TRBV28|12
ASSSQAEYNEQF
>TRBJ2-1|TRBV7-6|10
ASSYRGEGQF
>TRBJ2-1|TRBV7-2|11
ASSLPSENEQF
>TRBJ2-5|TRBV6-1|10
ASSRWEETQY
>TRBJ2-7|TRBV6-6|13
ASSYHPGLAYEQY
>TRBJ2-7|TRBV7-6|12
ASSPGGGSYEQY
>TRBJ2-5|TRBV28|13
ASSLGVGVEETQY
>TRBJ2-3|TRBV5-1|14
ASKFGLAGNTDTQY
>TRBJ1-1|TRBV28|12
ASSFTGMNTEAF
>TRBJ2-7|TRBV9|12
ASSEGASGYEQY
>TRBJ1-3|TRBV5-4|13
ASSLDAKKGNTIY
>TRBJ2-2|TRBV11-2|11
ASSLGVAGELF
>TRBJ2-1|TRBV25-1|12
ASSERGGSDEQF
>TRBJ1-3|TRBV4-1|15
ASSQQTGVTSGNTIY